This T cell receptor beta chain appears in the sequencing data of a study of blood T cells in healthy people across ages (dated by TCRdb to about 2015). Regarding the research as a whole: In model experiments, template switching captured roughly one uniquely barcoded TCR beta cDNA molecule for every two T cells. To track age-related changes in TCR beta repertoire diversity, the study relied on deep sequencing normalized with unique cDNA molecular identifiers. Four age groups were formed from the donors: young (average approximately 15 years), middle-aged (approximately 40), aged (about 62) and long-lived (about 80). Using the same blood draw, the study looked at two additional independent replicas of 1 million unique cDNA reads for two donors, one aged 18 to 30 and the other aged 80 or older.

Library creation used 5' RACE. Sequenced using an Illumina HiSeq 2500. A second 7 to 11 cycle PCR used a sample-barcoded 5' primer and a J-beta primer mix. A unique molecular identifier was introduced onto each TCR beta cDNA molecule by a template-switch 5' adaptor carrying 12 random nucleotides. Each sample yielded at least 3 million CDR3-containing paired-end reads. First-strand cDNA synthesis was performed from all RNA using the Mint cDNA synthesis kit, with priming by a TRBC-specific oligonucleotide. All cDNA was treated with uracil-DNA glycosylase and then went through a first 18-cycle PCR with the universal primers M1SS and BC2_uni_R. For the original study's pipeline: For normalization, 1 million high-quality reads, each with a distinct molecular identifier, were randomly selected from each sample. Reads sharing molecular identifiers were discarded rather than binned into consensus sequences. MiTCR, set to a Q25 quality threshold and the strictest error-elimination algorithm, was used for CDR3 identification, clonotype clustering and error correction. A nonparametric unseen species model with Euler transformation was used to estimate a lower bound on total TCR beta diversity. TCRdb redid the processing of the public reads, applying fastp at Q25 and MiXCR, and retained in-frame beta chains. Here each entry gathers all rows of one CDR3 protein and keeps the most common genes and DNA. The V and J calls reflect TCRdb's pipeline rather than the authors' work. The sample table holds approximately 780,000 distinct CDR3 sequences, of which 20% to 30% were seen once. The ten largest clones add up to around 2.9% of the sample.

Donors were 39 systemically healthy Caucasian individuals from Russia aged roughly 6 to 95 years. About 9.8 milliliters of peripheral blood were drawn from each donor into EDTA-treated Vacutainer tubes. Ficoll-Paque density-gradient centrifugation was used to isolate PBMCs, with at least 7 million obtained per sample. Total RNA was extracted from PBMCs with Trizol reagent, with at least 5.5 micrograms obtained per sample. The percentages of naive CD45RAhigh/CD27high T cells were determined by flow cytometry on a PBMC aliquot from every donor. This clonotype was seen a handful of times. This clone's antigen is unknown. The junction differs from germline at one of its ends, possibly a read error. Broad study findings and their caveats: A strong correlation was found between observed TCR beta diversity and the percentage of naive T cells measured by flow cytometry. Donor CMV infection status was unknown, potentially confounding age-related changes in expanded clonotypes. Estimates of total diversity from one million sequenced T cells were regarded as lower bounds and underestimates. The long-lived group showed more naive CD4+ T cells, fewer expanded clones and increased TCR diversity than the aged group, suggesting age selection. Observed TCR beta diversity per million T cells fell roughly linearly with age, and a significant reduction was already apparent by age about 36. Because profiling used bulk unsorted PBMCs, naive and antigen-experienced compartments could not be compared conclusively.

These same records also appear under a second study, on T cells of mothers and their children. The second investigation adds: The donors were nine systemically healthy Caucasian individuals, made up of three mothers and their six children. cDNA synthesis used all of the extracted RNA, with 1.5 ug of RNA in each 15 ul reaction. Sample barcodes and 2-4 random nucleotides were added via the M1S primer in the second PCR. Each mother yielded over 9.5 million TCR beta CDR3 reads and each child 3 million to 3.5 million reads. Thymic selection shapes the output of TCR recombination in a similar way in related and unrelated pairs, and inherited differences have a minor effect. Related mother-child pairs always showed normalized repertoire overlap that was slightly higher than in unrelated mother-child pairs, though the difference was never significant. With a sensitivity of about 100 clones per million clonotypes, no persistent microchimeric T cell clones were detected. Deep NGS was used in the study to compare the TCR beta repertoires of mothers and children and to look for features that separate related mother-child pairs from unrelated individuals. Mothers averaged about 40 +/- 4 years of age and children averaged around 11 +/- 4 years. After adapter ligation with NEBNext reagents, the libraries were sequenced on Illumina HiSeq 2000 with 100+100 nt paired-end reads. Mother and child libraries were prepared a month apart and sequenced in separate runs to prevent cross-contamination. Between about 500,000 and 2,300,000 distinct TCR beta clonotypes were identified per donor. Naive TCR beta clonotypes were estimated from low-frequency clonotypes matched to each donor's FACS-determined naive share, without sorting.

The receptor was isolated from a boy between 5 and 17 years old in good health. The sample comprised blood.

The CDR3: CASSDSDGYGGYTF. The DNA is TGCGCCAGTAGTGATTCTGACGGATACGGTGGCTACACCTTC. Recombination linked TRBV19 to TRBJ1-2, with no D gene named confidently. CDR3 length: 14 amino acids, cysteine to phenylalanine. The only DNA kept is the CDR3, 42 bases in frame from the first base. The germline V gene (reference sequence) sets CDR1 to LNHDA and CDR2 to SQIVND.